This passage covers 23 T cell receptor beta chains from one sample sequenced in a study of beta chain features in type 1 diabetes. Findings of the study overall: TCRB CDR3 length was moderately but significantly reduced in all four CD4+ subsets of Type 1 diabetes patients.

Investigators reverse transcribed all isolated RNA, so they sequenced expressed TCRB transcripts. Clones were read by immunoSEQ multiplex PCR, and TCRdb kept only the in-frame ones, dropping some. The data contain 500,000 to 850,000 clones, more than 12% of them singletons. These receptors' targets are unknown. The specimen was naive CD4+ T cells from blood. These TCRs come from a man between 18 and 29 years old with type 1 diabetes.

The CDR3: CASSPPGGADTEAFF. CDR3 coding DNA: TGTGCCAGCAGCCCCCCCGGGGGAGCGGACACTGAAGCTTTCTTT. V and J are TRBV9 and TRBJ1-1, with a tentative D call TRBD1 (5 bases). The germline V gene encodes CDR1 SGDLS and CDR2 YYNGEE. The CDR3 is made up of 15 amino acids. V lost 4 bases to trimming and J lost 3 bases, with 16 bases between them.

This clone has more than one count but fewer than ten. This chain joins TRBV5-4 and TRBJ2-6; D gene unclear. CDR1 and CDR2 (germline): SGHNT, YYREEE (reference sequence). CDR3 size: 13 residues. The V end was cut by 7 bases, the J end by 2 bases, with 7 bases between. CDR3 DNA sequence: TGTGCCAGCTCCAGTGCTGGGGCCAACGTCCTGACTTTC. Its translation is CASSSAGANVLTF.

The chain recombines TRBV29-1 with TRBJ1-1; D possibly corresponds to TRBD1 (5 bases). CDR3 size: 11 residues. V lost 1 base to trimming and J lost 7 bases, with 7 bases between them. Germline CDR1 reads SQVTM; CDR2 reads ANQGSEA. The CDR3 DNA reads as TGCAGCGTTGAAGGGGGCAGTGAAGCTTTCTTT. Translated: CSVEGGSEAFF.

This CDR3 reads CASRGLATTGELFF. As DNA, the CDR3 is TGTGCCAGCAGGGGGCTAGCGACTACTGGGGAGCTGTTTTTT. V gene TRBV2 combines with J gene TRBJ2-2; possibly TRBD2 for D (6 bases). V was pared by 6 bases and J by 8 bases, with 16 bases between. The germline V gene has CDR1 SNHLY and CDR2 FYNNEI. This CDR3 spans 14 amino acids.

This clone was recorded a few times. V gene TRBV18 combines with J gene TRBJ1-1; D possibly corresponds to TRBD1 (6 bases). There are 15 residues in the CDR3. The V end was cut by 0 bases, the J end by 4 bases, with 12 bases between. Looked up from germline, CDR1 is KGHSH and CDR2 is LQKENI. The CDR3 loop is CASSPPGGLGTEAFF. CDR3 sequence (DNA): TGTGCCAGCTCACCACCGGGGGGGCTCGGCACTGAAGCTTTCTTT.

This clone was counted a few times. The chain links TRBV4-1 to TRBJ2-7; D not certain. Between the trimmed V and J ends, which lost 3 bases and 0 bases, there was a span of 9 bases. The CDR3 consists of 14 residues. Germline loops: CDR1 MGHRA, CDR2 YSYEKL. In nucleotides, the CDR3 is TGCGCCAGCAGCCAGCCGGCGCGCTCCTACGAGCAGTACTTC. Translating gives CASSQPARSYEQYF.

The chain uses TRBV7-9 and TRBJ2-1; 9 positions match TRBD1. The CDR3 runs 15 residues. Germline CDR1 is SEHNR and CDR2 is FQNEAQ (reference sequence). Trimming cost V 5 bases and J 3 bases; bases outside gene matches: 5. In nucleotides, the CDR3 is TGTGCCAGCAGCCCACAGGGGGCTTACTACAATGAGCAGTTCTTC. Its protein product is CASSPQGAYYNEQFF.

This clone was counted between two and nine times. The chain links TRBV7-3 to TRBJ2-5, with TRBD2 matching 7 bases. Trimming at V came to 2 bases and at J to 8 bases, leaving 14 bases not matched to a gene. Germline assignment: CDR1 SGHTA and CDR2 FQGTGA. This CDR3 has 16 amino acids. In DNA, the CDR3 is TGTGCCAGCAGCTTATATGTCGCGGGGGATAAGAGAACCCAGTACTTC. Its translation is CASSLYVAGDKRTQYF.

In its sample, this clone was seen a few times. The chain uses TRBV30 and TRBJ1-4, with D perhaps matching TRBD1 (6 bases). Per the germline V gene, CDR1 is GTSNPN and CDR2 is SVGIG (reference sequence). The CDR3 extends over 15 amino acids. The CDR3 region has the DNA TGTGCATCATCTAGCGGGGGCGCGAATAATGAAAAACTGTTTTTT. This codes for CASSSGGANNEKLFF.

V is TRBV11-3 and J is TRBJ1-1, with unresolved D. The CDR3 sequence is 13 residues long. Germline V lookup: CDR1 SGHNT, CDR2 YENEEA. V lost 6 bases to trimming and J lost 1 base, with 9 bases between them. CDR3: CASSSESNTEAFF. Written as DNA, the CDR3 is TGTGCCAGCAGTTCAGAGTCGAACACTGAAGCTTTCTTT.

The J gene is TRBJ2-2, the V gene TRBV5-1; TRBD1 matches at 7 bases. CDR1 and CDR2 (germline): SGHRS, YFSETQ. V was pared by 4 bases and J by 0 bases, with 18 bases of the junction left unmatched. The CDR3 is made up of 20 amino acids. CDR3 protein: CASSRPGQASGGPNTGELFF. The CDR3, as DNA: TGCGCCAGCAGCCGACCCGGACAGGCGTCAGGTGGCCCGAACACCGGGGAGCTGTTTTTT.

V is TRBV6-1 and J is TRBJ2-1, with 8 bases lining up with TRBD2. Germline V gene sequence: CDR1 MNHNS, CDR2 SASEGT. This CDR3 contains 13 residues. Trimming cost V 7 bases and J 7 bases; bases outside gene matches: 6. The CDR3 coding sequence is TGTGCCAGCAACCGGGGGGGTATGAATGAGCAGTTCTTC. Encoded protein: CASNRGGMNEQFF.

The sample holds a few counts of this clone. The chain recombines TRBV27 with TRBJ1-2, with D unclear. Trimming removed 4 bases at V and 8 bases at J, with 14 bases between. Germline values: CDR1 MNHEY, CDR2 SMNVEV (reference sequence). This CDR3 region has 13 residues. The CDR3 loop is CASSSRTGLGYTF. Written as DNA, the CDR3 is TGTGCCAGCAGTTCCAGGACGGGTCTAGGCTACACCTTC.

The chain recombines TRBV5-4 with TRBJ1-6; D gene unclear. This CDR3 has 13 amino acids. Germline lookup yields CDR1 SGHNT and CDR2 YYREEE (reference sequence). V was trimmed by 4 bases and J by 9 bases, leaving 11 bases between them. The CDR3 nucleotides read TGTGCCAGCAGCCCAGAACACCCTTCACCCCTCCACTTT. Its translation: CASSPEHPSPLHF.

CDR3 protein: CASSSNYEQYF. In DNA, the CDR3 is TGTGCCAGTAGTTCCAATTACGAGCAGTACTTC. The chain carries TRBV19 and TRBJ2-7; D uncertain. The CDR3 sequence is 11 residues long. V lost 5 bases, J lost 4 bases, and 6 bases lay in between. CDR1 LNHDA and CDR2 SQIVND come from the germline V gene (reference sequence).

This clone was detected only a few times. This chain uses TRBV11-2 with TRBJ2-1; D ambiguous. Trimming stripped 0 bases from V and 6 bases from J, with 9 bases between. Germline values: CDR1 SGHAT, CDR2 FQNNGV. This CDR3 region has 14 residues. In nucleotides, the CDR3 is TGTGCCAGCAGCTTAGAACGAGTAGGCAATGAGCAGTTCTTC. It codes for CASSLERVGNEQFF. The complete variable domain, with remaining parts taken from reference TRBV11-2 and TRBJ2-1, reads EAGVAQSPRYKIIEKRQSVAFWCNPISGHATLYWYQQILGQGPKLLIQFQNNGVVDDSQLPKDRFSAERLKGVDSTLKIQPAKLEDSAVYLCASSLERVGNEQFFGPGTRLTVL.

This chain joins TRBV11-2 and TRBJ2-1; D ambiguous. CDR1 and CDR2 (germline): SGHAT, FQNNGV. Deletions cut 5 bases from V and 4 bases from J, with 6 bases between. The CDR3 totals 12 residues. The CDR3 nucleotides are TGTGCCAGCAGCCAGTGGTACAATGAGCAGTTCTTC. Translation gives CASSQWYNEQFF. The whole variable domain, filled in from reference TRBV11-2 and TRBJ2-1, reads EAGVAQSPRYKIIEKRQSVAFWCNPISGHATLYWYQQILGQGPKLLIQFQNNGVVDDSQLPKDRFSAERLKGVDSTLKIQPAKLEDSAVYLCASSQWYNEQFFGPGTRLTVL.

The sample holds a few counts of this clone. This rearrangement joins TRBV7-9 to TRBJ2-7; D gene unclear. Germline V CDR1 and CDR2: SEHNR, FQNEAQ (reference sequence). V was shortened by 2 bases and J by 4 bases, with 6 bases between the two germline ends. This CDR3 comprises 12 residues. CDR3 loop: CASSLTVYEQYF. The CDR3 region has the DNA TGTGCCAGCAGCTTAACTGTGTACGAGCAGTACTTC.

This clone was seen a few times. This sequence joins TRBV30 and TRBJ2-1; 7 bases are shared with TRBD1. J was trimmed by 8 bases and V by 0 bases; bases with no gene match: 4. This CDR3 contains 13 residues. Germline V gene lookup returns CDR1 GTSNPN and CDR2 SVGIG (reference sequence). CDR3 DNA sequence: TGTGCCTGGAGTGTTGACAGGGTAGATGAGCAGTTCTTC. This codes for CAWSVDRVDEQFF.

Only a few counts were recorded for this clone. This sequence joins TRBV5-1 and TRBJ2-4, with a possible D match to TRBD2 (6 bases). This CDR3 spans 14 amino acids. The germline V gene encodes CDR1 SGHRS and CDR2 YFSETQ. Trimming took off 0 bases at V and 5 bases at J, with 9 bases between the two ends. CDR3 sequence (DNA): TGCGCCAGCAGCTTGGTTAGCGGCGAAAACATTCAGTACTTC. This codes for CASSLVSGENIQYF.

This CDR3 is CAWSRLVDEAFF. In nucleotides, the CDR3 is TGTGCCTGGAGTCGCCTCGTGGATGAAGCTTTCTTT. V gene TRBV30 combines with J gene TRBJ1-1; D is undetermined. Germline CDR1 is GTSNPN and CDR2 is SVGIG (reference sequence). The CDR3 totals 12 residues. V dropped 2 bases and J dropped 7 bases, with 11 bases sitting between them.

This clone was detected only a few times. This sequence joins TRBV10-1 and TRBJ2-1, with TRBD1 matching over 8 bases. Germline V gives CDR1 WNHNN, CDR2 SYGVQD (reference sequence). This CDR3 region has 16 residues. V shed 2 bases and J 7 bases; nucleotides not matched to a gene: 10. The CDR3 loop reads CASSENRGSGLNEQFF. The CDR3 coding sequence is TGCGCCAGCAGTGAGAACAGGGGGAGTGGGTTAAATGAGCAGTTCTTC.

This clone was seen a few times. This chain connects TRBV7-9 to TRBJ1-2; D perhaps matches TRBD1 (5 bases). Germline V lookup: CDR1 SEHNR, CDR2 FQNEAQ (reference sequence). Trimming stripped 5 bases from V and 8 bases from J, with 12 bases between. This CDR3 has 12 amino acids. The CDR3 loop reads CASSPGSAGYTF. CDR3 DNA: TGTGCCAGCAGCCCAGGGTCCGCGGGCTACACCTTC.